The 27 T cell receptor beta chains listed next were all sequenced from one sample in a study of T cell responses to AZD1222 COVID-19 vaccine. The data were produced by immunoSEQ multiplex PCR, yet TCRdb's version contains in-frame clones alone and is incomplete. Found here are 100,000 to 150,000 clones, about 87% of them singletons; the top ten hold approximately 5%. Source: peripheral blood, taken on day 0 of AZD1222 vaccination. The receptors stem from an adult in good health.

The V call is TRBV5-1, the J call TRBJ2-2, with 8 bases fitting TRBD1. The germline gives CDR1 SGHRS, CDR2 YFSETQ. The CDR3 is 16 amino acids. J gave up 4 bases and V 3 bases, and 8 bases lay outside the gene matches. CDR3 sequence reads: CASSSPTGGITGELFF. In DNA form, the CDR3 reads TGCGCCAGCAGCTCGCCAACAGGGGGAATCACCGGGGAGCTGTTTTTT. Combining the CDR3 with reference TRBV5-1 and TRBJ2-2 gives the whole variable domain KAGVTQTPRYLIKTRGQQVTLSCSPISGHRSVSWYQQTPGQGLQFLFEYFSETQRNKGNFPGRFSGRQFSNSRSEMNVSTLELGDSALYLCASSSPTGGITGELFFGEGSRLTVL.

J is TRBJ2-3 and V is TRBV18; D call uncertain. Germline V CDR1 and CDR2: KGHSH, LQKENI. V was cut by 0 bases and J by 1 base, with 8 bases left in between. The CDR3 covers 15 residues. CDR3 nucleotides: TGTGCCAGCTCACCACCGACGGCAGGCACAGATACGCAGTATTTT. Protein product: CASSPPTAGTDTQYF.

This chain links TRBV9 with TRBJ2-3; 10 bases map to TRBD2. Trimming removed 0 bases from V and 5 bases from J; junction bases left unmatched: 3. The CDR3 loop spans 15 amino acids. Germline lookup yields CDR1 SGDLS and CDR2 YYNGEE. This CDR3 is CASSVGLAGEDTQYF. The DNA for the CDR3 is TGTGCCAGCAGCGTAGGTCTAGCGGGGGAAGATACGCAGTATTTT. Variable domain in full (rest from reference TRBV9 and TRBJ2-3): DSGVTQTPKHLITATGQRVTLRCSPRSGDLSVYWYQQSLDQGLQFLIQYYNGEERAKGNILERFSAQQFPDLHSELNLSSLELGDSALYFCASSVGLAGEDTQYFGPGTRLTVL.

This chain links TRBV9 with TRBJ2-5, with no clear D. The CDR3 totals 13 residues. The germline V gene encodes CDR1 SGDLS and CDR2 YYNGEE. The V gene lost 0 bases and the J gene lost 5 bases, with 8 bases spanning the gap. The CDR3 loop is CASSVESWETQYF. The CDR3 bases are TGTGCCAGCAGCGTAGAGAGCTGGGAGACCCAGTACTTC.

The V and J genes are TRBV21-1 and TRBJ1-5; the D call of TRBD1 is as the table states it, not checked on the DNA. TRBV21-1 is marked as a pseudogene. This CDR3 region has 17 residues. The CDR3 nucleotides are TGTGCCAGCAGTGGGACAGGGGGCATCTATAGCAATCAGCCCCAGCATTTT. Its protein product is CASSGTGGIYSNQPQHF.

The chain employs TRBV19 and TRBJ2-1, with D tentatively TRBD1 or TRBD2 (5 bases each). CDR3 length: 14 residues. The germline V and J ends were trimmed by 2 bases and 9 bases, with 14 bases remaining between them. Germline V gives CDR1 LNHDA, CDR2 SQIVND (reference sequence). The CDR3 DNA sequence: TGTGCCAGTAGTATAACGGGTGGGGGAACTGAGCAGTTCTTC. It encodes CASSITGGGTEQFF. The variable domain in full, with the rest retrieved from reference TRBV19 and TRBJ2-1, is DGGITQSPKYLFRKEGQNVTLSCEQNLNHDAMYWYRQDPGQGLRLIYYSQIVNDFQKGDIAEGYSVSREKKESFPLTVTSAQKNPTAFYLCASSITGGGTEQFFGPGTRLTVL.

The V call is TRBV7-9, the J call TRBJ2-7, with 7 bases that match TRBD1. After removal of 5 bases from V and 6 bases from J, the junction contained 16 bases not matched to a gene. CDR1 and CDR2 from the germline V gene are SEHNR and FQNEAQ (reference sequence). The CDR3 totals 16 residues. The DNA of the CDR3 is TGTGCCAGCAGCCCCAAGCGACAGGGTAAATTGGTCGAGCAGTACTTC. Amino acids: CASSPKRQGKLVEQYF.

The V call is TRBV27, the J call TRBJ2-7; 12 nucleotides match TRBD2. Trimming at V came to 6 bases and at J to 3 bases, leaving 6 bases not matched to a gene. In germline, CDR1 is MNHEY, CDR2 SMNVEV (reference sequence). CDR3 length: 15 amino acids. The CDR3: CASSRRTSGDYEQYF. The CDR3 bases are TGTGCCAGCAGCAGGAGGACTAGCGGGGACTACGAGCAGTACTTC.

J is TRBJ1-6 and V is TRBV18; no definite D call. From germline, CDR1 is KGHSH and CDR2 LQKENI. Trimming removed 1 base from V and 5 bases from J, with 3 bases in between. This CDR3 spans 13 amino acids. Here the CDR3 DNA reads TGTGCCAGCTCACCACAGAATAATTCACCCCTCCACTTT. It encodes CASSPQNNSPLHF.

V and J are TRBV5-1 and TRBJ2-5; 8 bases are shared with TRBD1. The trim removed 4 bases at V and 1 base at J, leaving 12 bases unmatched. Germline V gene data show CDR1 as SGHRS and CDR2 as YFSETQ. The CDR3 extends over 17 amino acids. CDR3 DNA: TGCGCCAGCAGCAGGGGACCCGTCACAGGGGGCCAAGAGACCCAGTACTTC. Residues: CASSRGPVTGGQETQYF. The entire variable domain, with the rest obtained from reference TRBV5-1 and TRBJ2-5, is as follows: KAGVTQTPRYLIKTRGQQVTLSCSPISGHRSVSWYQQTPGQGLQFLFEYFSETQRNKGNFPGRFSGRQFSNSRSEMNVSTLELGDSALYLCASSRGPVTGGQETQYFGPGTRLLVL.

CDR3 loop: CAIGEGLNTGELFF. The CDR3 region has the DNA TGTGCCATCGGGGAGGGACTAAACACCGGGGAGCTGTTTTTT. J is TRBJ2-2 and V is TRBV10-3; 7 nucleotides match TRBD2. The CDR3 loop spans 14 amino acids. V was clipped by 8 bases and J by 2 bases; unmatched bases: 5. The V gene's germline CDR1 is ENHRY and CDR2 SYGVKD.

The chain recombines TRBV12-3 or TRBV12-4 with TRBJ1-2; 7 nucleotides match TRBD1. This CDR3 spans 13 amino acids. V lost 5 bases, J lost 8 bases, and 8 bases stayed unmatched. The CDR3 is CASSGQVVGGYTF. DNA for the CDR3: TGTGCCAGCAGTGGACAGGTAGTAGGAGGCTACACCTTC.

The chain uses TRBV10-3 and TRBJ1-1, with D maybe TRBD1 (6 bases). The germline gives CDR1 ENHRY, CDR2 SYGVKD. Trimming left V 2 bases short and J 7 bases short, with 8 bases between. This CDR3 is 12 amino acids long. CDR3: CAISEMGHEAFF. As DNA, the CDR3 is TGTGCCATCAGTGAGATGGGACATGAAGCTTTCTTT.

The chain is built from TRBV18 and TRBJ1-5; 8 positions match TRBD1. This CDR3 is built from 16 residues. Germline V CDR1 and CDR2: KGHSH, LQKENI. Unmatched junction bases numbered 14, after V lost 6 bases and J lost 7 bases. CDR3 residues: CASSPTVDRVGQPQHF. CDR3 sequence (DNA): TGTGCCAGCTCTCCGACGGTGGACAGGGTTGGGCAGCCCCAGCATTTT.

The genes are TRBV15 and TRBJ2-7, with 9 bases aligning to TRBD1. The germline V gene has CDR1 LNHNV and CDR2 YYDKDF (reference sequence). The CDR3 consists of 14 residues. J was trimmed by 5 bases and V by 1 base; bases with no gene match: 3. This CDR3 reads CATSRGDRENEQYF. CDR3 coding DNA: TGTGCCACCAGCAGAGGGGACAGGGAAAACGAGCAGTACTTC.

The gene calls are TRBV7-3 and TRBJ1-5, with D possibly matching TRBD1 (5 bases). Germline assignment: CDR1 SGHTA and CDR2 FQGTGA. Trimming left V 3 bases short and J 6 bases short, with 12 bases between. This CDR3 is built from 14 residues. In nucleotides, the CDR3 is TGTGCCAGCAGCTTCCGTCCTGGGGGTCAGCCCCAGCATTTT. As protein: CASSFRPGGQPQHF. The full variable domain, its missing parts supplied by reference TRBV7-3 and TRBJ1-5, is GAGVSQTPSNKVTEKGKYVELRCDPISGHTALYWYRQSLGQGPEFLIYFQGTGAADDSGLPNDRFFAVRPEGSVSTLKIQRTERGDSAVYLCASSFRPGGQPQHFGDGTRLSIL.

This clone was seen a handful of times. V and J are TRBV5-1 and TRBJ2-7; 7 bases fit TRBD2. V lost 7 bases to trimming and J lost 0 bases; unmatched junction nucleotides: 4. There are 13 residues in the CDR3. The germline gives CDR1 SGHRS, CDR2 YFSETQ. As DNA, the CDR3 is TGCGCCAGCCGGAGGACTAGCTCCTACGAGCAGTACTTC. It is translated as CASRRTSSYEQYF.

The rearrangement joins TRBV7-8 to TRBJ1-2, with no clear D. Germline assignment: CDR1 SGHVS and CDR2 FQNEAQ. Trimming removed 0 bases at V and 3 bases at J, with 8 bases between. The CDR3 has 14 residues. Here the CDR3 reads CASSLAGWDYGYTF. In DNA, the CDR3 is TGTGCCAGCAGCTTAGCAGGATGGGACTATGGCTACACCTTC.

The chain links TRBV19 to TRBJ1-1; TRBD1 matches at 8 bases. Germline V CDR1 and CDR2: LNHDA, SQIVND (reference sequence). The CDR3 loop spans 14 amino acids. The V and J ends lost 4 bases and 5 bases, in that order; junction bases with no gene match: 6. The CDR3 DNA reads TGTGCCAGTAGTAGGACAGGGTTGGGGACTGAAGCTTTCTTT. This gives the protein CASSRTGLGTEAFF.

The chain couples TRBV3-1 (or the pseudogene TRBV3-2) to TRBJ1-2, with D unresolved. The CDR3 runs to 14 residues. Trimming removed 3 bases at V and 8 bases at J, with 16 bases between. From germline, CDR1 is LGHDT and CDR2 YNNKEL (reference sequence). The CDR3 loop is CASSHTAAERGYTF. In DNA, the CDR3 is TGTGCCAGCAGCCATACGGCGGCAGAACGCGGCTACACCTTC.

V and J are TRBV28 and TRBJ2-3; no firm D call. Between the trimmed V and J ends, which lost 2 bases and 1 base, there was a span of 4 bases. This CDR3 has 13 amino acids. Germline CDR1 reads MDHEN; CDR2 reads SYDVKM. CDR3 loop: CASSLGGTDTQYF. For the CDR3, the DNA is TGTGCCAGCAGTTTAGGCGGCACAGATACGCAGTATTTT. Combining the CDR3 with reference TRBV28 and TRBJ2-3 gives the whole variable domain DVKVTQSSRYLVKRTGEKVFLECVQDMDHENMFWYRQDPGLGLRLIYFSYDVKMKEKGDIPEGYSVSREKKERFSLILESASTNQTSMYLCASSLGGTDTQYFGPGTRLTVL.

The chain is built from TRBV25-1 and TRBJ2-7; the D gene is possibly TRBD2 (5 bases). This CDR3 has 11 amino acids. Germline CDR1 reads MGHDK; CDR2 reads SYGVNS. The germline V and J ends were trimmed by 3 bases and 5 bases, with 5 bases remaining between them. The CDR3 here is CASSETNEQYF. The CDR3 bases are TGTGCCAGCAGTGAGACTAACGAGCAGTACTTC.

This sequence joins TRBV11-2 and TRBJ2-4; D is uncertain. Germline-derived CDR1 and CDR2 are SGHAT and FQNNGV. The CDR3 totals 12 residues. The V and J ends lost 0 bases and 10 bases respectively, with 7 bases between them. CDR3 protein: CASSLDESIQYF. The CDR3 DNA reads TGTGCCAGCAGCTTAGATGAATCAATTCAGTACTTC. The full variable domain, its missing parts supplied by reference TRBV11-2 and TRBJ2-4, is EAGVAQSPRYKIIEKRQSVAFWCNPISGHATLYWYQQILGQGPKLLIQFQNNGVVDDSQLPKDRFSAERLKGVDSTLKIQPAKLEDSAVYLCASSLDESIQYFGAGTRLSVL.

This CDR3 is CASSTRAGSQETQYF. The CDR3 DNA sequence: TGTGCCAGCAGCACCCGAGCGGGGAGCCAAGAGACCCAGTACTTC. The chain joins TRBV11-2 to TRBJ2-5, with 7 bases matching TRBD2. Trimming cost V 5 bases and J 1 base; bases outside gene matches: 7. This CDR3 comprises 15 residues. Germline CDR1 SGHAT, CDR2 FQNNGV.

The rearrangement joins TRBV9 to TRBJ1-6; D ambiguous. The V and J ends lost 3 bases and 8 bases respectively, with 15 bases between them. Germline-derived CDR1 and CDR2 are SGDLS and YYNGEE. This CDR3 contains 15 residues. The CDR3 sequence is CASSAEQYSDSPLHF. The DNA for the CDR3 is TGTGCCAGCAGCGCGGAACAATATTCGGATTCACCCCTCCACTTT.

This chain joins TRBV7-2 and TRBJ2-5, with no clear D. Germline CDR1 and CDR2: SGHTA and FQGNSA. Trimming removed 5 bases at V and 4 bases at J, with 11 bases between. There are 13 residues in the CDR3. In DNA form, the CDR3 reads TGTGCCAGCAGCCGCGGTTGGGCAGAGACCCAGTACTTC. This gives the protein CASSRGWAETQYF.

The chain recombines TRBV7-6 with TRBJ2-3, with D tentatively TRBD1 (6 bases). Per germline, CDR1 SGHVS and CDR2 FNYEAQ. The ends were cut back, 6 bases at V and 2 bases at J, with 18 bases in the middle. CDR3 length: 16 residues. CDR3 sequence (DNA): TGTGCCAGCAGTCCCCGACCGGGACAAGTCACAGATACGCAGTATTTT. Translated: CASSPRPGQVTDTQYF.